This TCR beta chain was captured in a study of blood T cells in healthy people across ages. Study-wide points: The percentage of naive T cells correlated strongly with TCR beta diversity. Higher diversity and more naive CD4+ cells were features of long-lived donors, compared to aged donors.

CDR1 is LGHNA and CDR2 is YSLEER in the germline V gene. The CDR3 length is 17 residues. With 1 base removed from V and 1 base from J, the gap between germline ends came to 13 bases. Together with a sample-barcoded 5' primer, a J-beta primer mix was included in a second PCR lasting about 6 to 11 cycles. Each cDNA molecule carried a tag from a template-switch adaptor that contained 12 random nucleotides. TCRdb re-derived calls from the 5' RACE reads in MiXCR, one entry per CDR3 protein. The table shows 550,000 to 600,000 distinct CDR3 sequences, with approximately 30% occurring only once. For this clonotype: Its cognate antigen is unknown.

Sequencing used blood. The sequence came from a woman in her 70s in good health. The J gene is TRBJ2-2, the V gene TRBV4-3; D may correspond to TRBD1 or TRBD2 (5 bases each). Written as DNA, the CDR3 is TGCGCCAGCAGCCAAGCTACGGGACCTATGAACACCGGGGAGCTGTTTTTT. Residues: CASSQATGPMNTGELFF.